This TCR beta chain was captured by sequencing in a study of control samples from healthy donors and cancer patients. Clones were sequenced by immunoSEQ multiplex PCR, and TCRdb holds only the in-frame ones, with some missing. Among some 120,000 clones, about 92% were seen once, and the ten largest hold about 1.7%. The V gene lost 0 bases and the J gene lost 5 bases, with 12 bases spanning the gap. CDR3 size: 15 residues. CDR1 LGHNA and CDR2 YNFKEQ come from the germline V gene. Sequencing was carried out using PBMCs. The clonotype was recovered from a man aged 50 to 60 with head and neck cancer. This rearrangement joins TRBV4-2 to TRBJ2-3, with D possibly TRBD1 on 5 matching bases. DNA for the CDR3: TGTGCCAGCAGCCAAGAAGGTCAGGGCGTAGATACGCAGTATTTT. Translation: CASSQEGQGVDTQYF.